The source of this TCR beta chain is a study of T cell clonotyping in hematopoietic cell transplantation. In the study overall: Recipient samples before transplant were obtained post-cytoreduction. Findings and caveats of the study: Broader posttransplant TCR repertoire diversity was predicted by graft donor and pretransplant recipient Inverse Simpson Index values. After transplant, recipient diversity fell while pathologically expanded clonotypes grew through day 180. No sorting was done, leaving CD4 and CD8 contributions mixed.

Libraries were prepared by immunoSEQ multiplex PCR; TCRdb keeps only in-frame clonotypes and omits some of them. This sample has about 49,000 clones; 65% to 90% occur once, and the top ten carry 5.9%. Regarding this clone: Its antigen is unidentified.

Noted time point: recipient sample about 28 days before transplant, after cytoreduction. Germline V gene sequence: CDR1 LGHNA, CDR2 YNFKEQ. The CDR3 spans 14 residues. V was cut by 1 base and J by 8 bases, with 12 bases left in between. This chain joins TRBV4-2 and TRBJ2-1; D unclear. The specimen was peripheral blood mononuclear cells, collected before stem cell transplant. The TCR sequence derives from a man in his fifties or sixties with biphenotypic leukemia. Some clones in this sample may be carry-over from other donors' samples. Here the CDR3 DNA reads TGTGCCAGCAGCCAAGCGGCAGGATACTATGAGCAGTTCTTC. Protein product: CASSQAAGYYEQFF.